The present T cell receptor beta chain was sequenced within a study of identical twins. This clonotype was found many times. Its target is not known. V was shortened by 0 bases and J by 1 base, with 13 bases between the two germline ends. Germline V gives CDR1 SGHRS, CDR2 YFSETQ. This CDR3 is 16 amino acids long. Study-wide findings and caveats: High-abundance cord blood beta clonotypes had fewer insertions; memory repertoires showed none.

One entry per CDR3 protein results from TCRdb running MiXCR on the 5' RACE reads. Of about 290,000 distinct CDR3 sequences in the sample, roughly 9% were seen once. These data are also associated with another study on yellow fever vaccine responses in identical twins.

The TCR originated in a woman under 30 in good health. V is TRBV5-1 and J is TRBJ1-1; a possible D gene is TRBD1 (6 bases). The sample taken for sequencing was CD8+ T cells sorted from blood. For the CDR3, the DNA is TGCGCCAGCAGCTTGGCCGCAGGGGTATGGAACACTGAAGCTTTCTTT. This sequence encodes CASSLAAGVWNTEAFF.